This TCR beta chain was identified during a study of cytomegalovirus exposure and HLA in healthy donors. The PCR contained 60 Vbeta and 13 Jbeta primers. Here immunoSEQ multiplex PCR was the method, and the copy in TCRdb shows in-frame clones only, minus some. The profile shows 120,000 or so clones, approximately 80% of them singletons. V gave up 2 bases and J gave up 3 bases, with 11 bases separating them. CDR1 is MNHEY and CDR2 is SVGAGI in the germline V gene. The length of the CDR3 is 14 residues. This receptor was taken from a man aged 40-55 years in good health and CMV-seronegative. The V gene is TRBV6-5, the J gene TRBJ2-7, with unresolved D. Sequencing was done on a sample of PBMCs. The CDR3 coding sequence is TGTGCCAGCAGTTACAGTCATATGCGCTACGAGCAGTACTTC. Its protein is CASSYSHMRYEQYF.